This is a list of T cell receptor beta chains from one sample in a study of cytomegalovirus exposure and HLA in healthy donors. Clones were sequenced by immunoSEQ multiplex PCR, and TCRdb holds only the in-frame ones, with some missing. The sample records about 130,000 clones, 80% being singletons. Sequencing was performed on PBMCs. All receptors derive from a man aged 25-45 years in good health. Both conserved end residues are part of each CDR3. The D gene is left open where the match is weak. Clone size is stated in some rows and not others, as once, few, many or a class when expanded.

clone_size,v_call,d_call,j_call,cdr3_nt,cdr3_aa
few,TRBV19,TRBD2,TRBJ2-3,TGTGCCAGTAGTTTACTAGCGGGAATCACAGATACGCAGTATTTT,CASSLLAGITDTQYF
-,TRBV7-6,TRBD1,TRBJ2-7,TGTGCCAGCAGCTTAGCGACAGGGGGACCCTACGAGCAGTACTTC,CASSLATGGPYEQYF
-,TRBV7-8,TRBD1,TRBJ2-7,TGTGCCAGCAGCTTAGATCGACAGGGGTCCTACGAGCAGTACTTC,CASSLDRQGSYEQYF
-,TRBV5-1,-,TRBJ1-4,TGCGCCAGCAGCGTGTGGGCTGGTGAAAAACTGTTTTTT,CASSVWAGEKLFF
-,TRBV27,TRBD2,TRBJ2-1,TGTGCCAGCAGTTTGGGAGCGGGGAAACGCAGGTTCTTC,CASSLGAGKRRFF
-,TRBV10-3,-,TRBJ1-2,TGTGCCATCAGTGAGGCGCAGGCAGCTATGGGCTACACCTTC,CAISEAQAAMGYTF
large,TRBV14,TRBD2,TRBJ2-1,TGTGCCAGCAGCCTTGGGACTACTTGGAATGAGCAGTTCTTC,CASSLGTTWNEQFF
-,TRBV5-1,-,TRBJ2-5,TGCGCCAGCAGCTTTTCCCCAAACCAAGCGGAGACCCAGTACTTC,CASSFSPNQAETQYF
-,TRBV5-4,TRBD1,TRBJ2-1,TGTGCCAGCAGCCCTAACAGGGGTGGGGATGAGCAGTTCTTC,CASSPNRGGDEQFF
-,TRBV5-1,TRBD2,TRBJ2-1,TGCGCCAGCAGCTTTCTACCTAGCGGGAGCGACAATGAGCAGTTCTTC,CASSFLPSGSDNEQFF
few,TRBV18,-,TRBJ1-5,TGTGCCAGCTCACCACAGAAGCAGGGCGTGGGTCAGCCCCAGCATTTT,CASSPQKQGVGQPQHF
-,TRBV9,TRBD1,TRBJ2-5,TGTGCCAGCAGCGCCGTCCCGGGACAGGGAAGGGAGACCCAGTACTTC,CASSAVPGQGRETQYF
-,TRBV4-2,TRBD1,TRBJ1-1,TGTGCCAGCAGCAAAGGACAGGGGAACACTGAAGCTTTCTTT,CASSKGQGNTEAFF
once,TRBV29-1,TRBD2,TRBJ2-7,TGCAGTGTTAGGGCGGGAGGGCCCGGCGAGCAGTACTTC,CSVRAGGPGEQYF
few,TRBV5-1,-,TRBJ1-1,TGCGCCAGCAGCTTGGACCAGGACACTGAAGCTTTCTTT,CASSLDQDTEAFF
once,TRBV6-1,-,TRBJ1-4,TGTGCCAGCAGTGAAGTTTGGCCACCGAATGAAAAACTGTTTTTT,CASSEVWPPNEKLFF
-,TRBV7-2,-,TRBJ2-7,TGTGCCAGCACTCTAGTGGCGGGAAGCGGTGGCGAGCAGTACTTC,CASTLVAGSGGEQYF
once,TRBV11-2,TRBD2,TRBJ2-3,TGTGCCAGCAGTCAAGCCGGGACTAGCTCCATTTCGCAGTATTTT,CASSQAGTSSISQYF
-,TRBV5-4,TRBD2,TRBJ2-3,TGTGCCAGCAGCGGGGACTACCTTCCGAGTACGCAGTATTTT,CASSGDYLPSTQYF
few,TRBV7-8,TRBD2,TRBJ2-6,TGTGCCAGCAGCTTCAACATGGGAGGGTCTGGGGCCAACGTCCTGACTTTC,CASSFNMGGSGANVLTF
-,TRBV18,-,TRBJ2-5,TGTGCCAGCTCACCAGATCAGCAAGAGACCCAGTACTTC,CASSPDQQETQYF
-,TRBV30,TRBD1,TRBJ1-4,TGTGCCTGGAGTAGACAGGGGGCCTTGGAAAAACTGTTTTTT,CAWSRQGALEKLFF
-,TRBV4-3,-,TRBJ1-6,TGCGCCAGCAGCCCGACAGAGAGGAATTCACCCCTCCACTTT,CASSPTERNSPLHF
-,TRBV27,TRBD2,TRBJ2-7,TGTGCCAGCAGTCCTCCCCGACTAGCGGGAGTACACGAGCAGTACTTC,CASSPPRLAGVHEQYF
-,TRBV7-3,-,TRBJ1-1,TGTGCCAGCAGCTATACCGGGCAGGGAGAAGCTTTCTTT,CASSYTGQGEAFF
-,TRBV6-4,-,TRBJ2-2,TGTGCCAGCCGAAGAGGCGGCCCGAACACCGGGGAGCTGTTTTTT,CASRRGGPNTGELFF
-,TRBV11-2,-,TRBJ2-3,TGTGCCAGCAGCCTTCCCGGGACTGGTACAGATACGCAGTATTTT,CASSLPGTGTDTQYF
-,TRBV28,-,TRBJ1-2,TGTGCCAGCAGTTTTTCCGAGCGGGGCTACACCTTC,CASSFSERGYTF
once,TRBV4-3,TRBD1,TRBJ1-2,TGCGCCAGCAGCCAAGCGGGACAGAGTAACTATGGCTACACCTTC,CASSQAGQSNYGYTF
-,TRBV5-6,-,TRBJ1-6,TGTGCCAGCAGCTCGGAACAGAGTGATTCACCCCTCCACTTT,CASSSEQSDSPLHF
once,TRBV7-3,-,TRBJ2-2,TGTGCCAGCAGCCCTAGAAGGTCCGGGGAGCTGTTTTTT,CASSPRRSGELFF
-,TRBV7-3,-,TRBJ2-5,TGTGCCAGCAGCCCCAGCCGAGGGGAGACCCAGTACTTC,CASSPSRGETQYF
-,TRBV30,TRBD1,TRBJ1-2,TGTGCCTGGCTAAGACAGGGAAGCGGCTACACCTTC,CAWLRQGSGYTF
-,TRBV6-5,-,TRBJ1-2,TGTGCCAGCACCGACTCTGGGCAGGGAAACTATGGCTACACCTTC,CASTDSGQGNYGYTF
-,TRBV10-3,-,TRBJ1-2,TGTGCCATCAGTGAGGGGGGGAACAACTATGGCTACACCTTC,CAISEGGNNYGYTF
few,TRBV14,-,TRBJ1-4,TGTGCCAGCAGCCATGCGGGAAGCACTAATGAAAAACTGTTTTTT,CASSHAGSTNEKLFF
-,TRBV5-6,-,TRBJ1-1,TGTGCCAGCAGCGATACAGGGAATACTGAAGCTTTCTTT,CASSDTGNTEAFF
-,TRBV2,TRBD2,TRBJ2-7,TGTGCCAGCAGTGAAAACCCTAGCGGCGCCTACGAGCAGTACTTC,CASSENPSGAYEQYF
-,TRBV27,-,TRBJ2-7,TGTGCCAGCAGTGCGGGACAGAGCTCCTACGAGCAGTACTTC,CASSAGQSSYEQYF
-,TRBV5-8,-,TRBJ2-5,TGTGCCAGCAGCCCGTCGGGGTTGGAGACCCAGTACTTC,CASSPSGLETQYF
-,TRBV27,-,TRBJ1-2,TGTGCCAGCAGCCAAACGGAGGGAATACCACTCGGCTACACCTTC,CASSQTEGIPLGYTF
-,TRBV30,TRBD2,TRBJ2-7,TGTGCCATCTCCGGGACTAGCGGGAGAGTTGGGCCCGAGCAGTACTTC,CAISGTSGRVGPEQYF
-,TRBV28,TRBD1,TRBJ2-3,TGTGCCAGCAGCAGATACCGGGACAGGGCTGCAGATACGCAGTATTTT,CASSRYRDRAADTQYF
-,TRBV7-9,-,TRBJ2-1,TGTGCCAGCAGCATTCTAGGGAGCAATGAGCAGTTCTTC,CASSILGSNEQFF
-,TRBV6-1,-,TRBJ1-4,TGTGCCAGCAGTTTTTTCTCGGGGGGGGATGAAAAACTGTTTTTT,CASSFFSGGDEKLFF
few,TRBV19,TRBD1,TRBJ1-5,TGTGCCAGTAGTAGAGCCGGGACAGTCTTCCAGCCCCAGCATTTT,CASSRAGTVFQPQHF
-,TRBV19,-,TRBJ1-2,TGTGCCAGTAGTATAGGCGACTATGGCTACACCTTC,CASSIGDYGYTF
-,TRBV9,TRBD1,TRBJ1-4,TGTGCCAGCAGCGTAGGGACAGGGGATGAAAAACTGTTTTTT,CASSVGTGDEKLFF
-,TRBV19,-,TRBJ2-7,TGTGCCAGTAGTTCGGTCTACGAGCAGTACTTC,CASSSVYEQYF